These 31 T cell receptor beta chains share one sample of origin, sequenced in a study of T cells in Graves' hyperthyroidism and ophthalmopathy. Using RNA transcripts as the source, TCR beta CDR3 regions were amplified. RT-PCR in the first round (using the HTBI primer set) targeted the TCR CDR3. TCRdb called the multiplex PCR reads again in MiXCR, with one record for every CDR3 protein. The sample has 500,000 to 750,000 distinct CDR3 sequences, approximately 15% seen once. Sequencing input: blood. The receptor set was obtained from a young woman with Graves' ophthalmopathy.

In regard to this clonotype: This may be a read error: a much more frequent sequence differs by one nucleotide. V and J are TRBV11-2 and TRBJ1-3; 9 bases match TRBD1. The CDR3 sequence is 18 residues long. Germline lookup yields CDR1 SGHAT and CDR2 FQNNGV. Trimming removed 5 bases from V and 0 bases from J; junction bases left unmatched: 11. The CDR3 region has the DNA TGTGCCAGCAGCAATCCGGGACAGGGCCTATCCTCTGGAAACACCATATATTTT. Translating gives CASSNPGQGLSSGNTIYF.

Concerning this clonotype itself: A much larger clone differs by one base, so this may be a read error. V and J are TRBV20-1 and TRBJ2-7; possible D gene TRBD1, 6 bases. V was clipped by 7 bases and J by 3 bases, with 13 bases between them. From germline, CDR1 is DFQATT and CDR2 SNEGSKA (reference sequence). This CDR3 has 12 amino acids. DNA for the CDR3: TGCAGTGTAGAGGGACAAGACTACGAGCAGTACTTC. This translates into CSVEGQDYEQYF.

The rearrangement uses TRBV4-1 and TRBJ1-3; 8 bases are a match to TRBD1. Trimming at V came to 4 bases and at J to 4 bases, leaving 9 bases not matched to a gene. Germline V gene data show CDR1 as MGHRA and CDR2 as YSYEKL. CDR3 length equals 16 residues. The CDR3 loop reads CASSLRSDRAGNTIYF. CDR3 coding DNA: TGCGCCAGCAGCCTCCGATCGGACAGGGCCGGAAACACCATATATTTT.

The sample holds many counts of this clonotype. The chain links TRBV18 to TRBJ1-1; D is unresolved. V was pared by 2 bases and J by 1 base, with 11 bases between. Per the germline V gene, CDR1 is KGHSH and CDR2 is LQKENI. There are 15 residues in the CDR3. CDR3 DNA: TGTGCCAGCTCACCATCGGGCAGGCAGAACACTGAAGCTTTCTTT. This translates into CASSPSGRQNTEAFF.

This clonotype has ten or more counts. This chain joins TRBV7-2 and TRBJ2-3, with D uncertain. Germline CDR1 reads SGHTA; CDR2 reads FQGNSA. The CDR3 consists of 13 residues. Trimming shortened V by 5 bases and J by 6 bases, and 12 bases separated the two germline ends. CDR3 bases: TGTGCCAGCAGCCACCCTTACTCCGATACGCAGTATTTT. Translation gives CASSHPYSDTQYF.

This clonotype was recorded many times. The V and J genes are TRBV5-1 and TRBJ1-2; possible D gene TRBD1, 6 bases. V gave up 0 bases and J gave up 4 bases, with 7 bases separating them. This CDR3 is built from 13 residues. Per the germline V gene, CDR1 is SGHRS and CDR2 is YFSETQ. CDR3 residues: CASSLEDSYGYTF. CDR3 DNA: TGCGCCAGCAGCTTGGAGGACAGCTATGGCTACACCTTC.

This clonotype was counted at least ten times. The chain uses TRBV11-2 and TRBJ2-7, with D tentatively TRBD2 (5 bases). Between the trimmed V and J ends, which lost 1 base and 3 bases, there was a span of 10 bases. CDR1 SGHAT and CDR2 FQNNGV come from the germline V gene. The CDR3 sequence is 14 residues long. In nucleotides, the CDR3 is TGTGCCAGCAGCTTAGTTCGGGAAAACTACGAGCAGTACTTC. This gives the protein CASSLVRENYEQYF.

Points on this clonotype: The germline gene is not matched at one end of the junction; a read error may be the cause. The chain employs TRBV7-9 and TRBJ1-1, with D possibly matching TRBD1 (5 bases). There are 14 residues in the CDR3. Germline V CDR1 and CDR2: SEHNR, FQNEAQ (reference sequence). DNA of the CDR3: TGTGCCAGCAGCCTAGCAGGGACTTACTCTGAAGCTTTCTTT. It specifies CASSLAGTYSEAFF.

In regard to this clonotype: A much bigger clone sits one base away, suggesting this may be a read error. The chain couples TRBV18 to TRBJ2-1, with D possibly matching TRBD1 (5 bases). This CDR3 is built from 15 residues. Trimming removed 4 bases at V and 7 bases at J, with 17 bases between. CDR1 and CDR2 from the germline V gene are KGHSH and LQKENI. The CDR3 here is CASSLRQGSSNEQFF. The CDR3 bases are TGTGCCAGCTCACTAAGGCAGGGCAGTTCTAATGAGCAGTTCTTC.

Written as DNA, the CDR3 is TGTGCCAGTAGTTTCTGGGGATTTGGGGGCTGGGGACGAGACTCTGGAAACACCATATATTTT. Its translation is CASSFWGFGGWGRDSGNTIYF. The chain carries TRBV19 and TRBJ1-3; possible D gene TRBD1, 6 bases. V was clipped by 5 bases and J by 0 bases, with 29 bases between them. Germline values: CDR1 LNHDA, CDR2 SQIVND (reference sequence). The CDR3 runs 21 residues.

Written as DNA, the CDR3 is TGCAGCGTCCAACAGGGGGCCGGGCAGCCCCAGCATTTT. Encoded protein: CSVQQGAGQPQHF. The chain combines TRBV29-1 with TRBJ1-5, with TRBD1 matching 9 bases. CDR3 size: 13 residues. Germline CDR1 and CDR2: SQVTM and ANQGSEA. V shed 6 bases and J 7 bases; nucleotides not matched to a gene: 7.

V and J are TRBV28 and TRBJ2-7; D uncertain. This CDR3 has 13 residues. The germline V and J ends were trimmed by 10 bases and 4 bases, with 17 bases remaining between them. Germline values: CDR1 MDHEN, CDR2 SYDVKM. The DNA of the CDR3 is TGTGCCACCAGAATGACCTCACGTTACGAGCAGTACTTC. Residues: CATRMTSRYEQYF.

This clonotype was counted many times. The chain links TRBV12-3 or TRBV12-4 to TRBJ2-5, with D perhaps matching TRBD1 (5 bases). V was trimmed by 3 bases and J by 1 base, leaving 9 bases between them. This CDR3 region has 14 residues. CDR3 sequence: CASSFARAQETQYF. The CDR3 nucleotides are TGTGCCAGCAGTTTTGCCAGGGCCCAAGAGACCCAGTACTTC.

CDR3 sequence reads: CASSLFSGRAVYYEQYF. The DNA for the CDR3 is TGTGCCAGCAGCTTATTTAGCGGGAGGGCGGTTTACTACGAGCAGTACTTC. The chain has TRBV7-9 and TRBJ2-7; 11 bases map to TRBD2. With V trimmed by 2 bases and J by 3 bases, 9 bases remained unmatched. This CDR3 has 17 residues. CDR1 and CDR2 from the germline V gene are SEHNR and FQNEAQ (reference sequence).

This clonotype was counted at least ten times. The J gene is TRBJ1-2, the V gene TRBV7-9, with TRBD1 matching over 9 bases. V shed 5 bases, J shed 6 bases, and the junction held 7 bases outside the gene matches. Germline values: CDR1 SEHNR, CDR2 FQNEAQ (reference sequence). The CDR3 contains 14 residues. The CDR3 coding sequence is TGTGCCAGCAGCCCGAGGGACAGGGTAGATGGCTACACCTTC. Translation gives CASSPRDRVDGYTF.

This clonotype was observed at least ten times. The chain recombines TRBV7-8 with TRBJ1-2; D remains unclear. The germline V gene encodes CDR1 SGHVS and CDR2 FQNEAQ. V was cut by 4 bases and J by 2 bases, with 23 bases left in between. The CDR3 covers 18 residues. This chain's CDR3 is CASSSRFDSLPSNYGYTF. CDR3 coding DNA: TGTGCCAGCAGCTCCCGTTTCGACTCTTTGCCGTCAAACTATGGCTACACCTTC.

This clonotype was seen ten or more times. V usage is TRBV7-6 and J usage is TRBJ2-3, with D possibly TRBD2 on 5 matching bases. Germline V CDR1 and CDR2: SGHVS, FNYEAQ. V lost 5 bases and J lost 0, with 15 bases in between. The CDR3 spans 16 residues. CDR3 sequence (DNA): TGTGCCAGCAGCCCTCTGGCGGGCGCTAGCACAGATACGCAGTATTTT. It yields the protein CASSPLAGASTDTQYF. The variable domain in full, with the rest retrieved from reference TRBV7-6 and TRBJ2-3, is GAGVSQSPRYKVTKRGQDVALRCDPISGHVSLYWYRQALGQGPEFLTYFNYEAQQDKSGLPNDRFSAERPEGSISTLTIQRTEQRDSAMYRCASSPLAGASTDTQYFGPGTRLTVL.

This clonotype was recorded at least ten times. V is TRBV27 and J is TRBJ2-3, with D uncertain. This CDR3 comprises 13 residues. Trimming took 10 bases from V and 3 from J, leaving 14 bases between them. The germline V gene has CDR1 MNHEY and CDR2 SMNVEV (reference sequence). The CDR3 region is CAKLPRWTDTQYF. The CDR3 DNA follows: TGTGCCAAGCTTCCTAGATGGACAGATACGCAGTATTTT.

This clonotype was seen many times. The rearrangement links TRBV12-3 or TRBV12-4 to TRBJ2-7; 9 positions agree with TRBD2. The CDR3 runs 14 residues. The trim removed 6 bases at V and 6 bases at J, leaving 9 bases unmatched. The CDR3 DNA follows: TGTGCCAGCAGAAATAGCGGGAGCGAGGGCGAGCAGTACTTC. It codes for CASRNSGSEGEQYF.

This sequence joins TRBV19 and TRBJ2-1; D is perhaps TRBD2 (7 bases). Trimming pared 3 bases from V and 0 bases from J, leaving 15 bases between. CDR1 and CDR2 (germline): LNHDA, SQIVND (reference sequence). The CDR3 has 17 residues. Here the CDR3 reads CASSMGGARSSYNEQFF. The CDR3 DNA is TGTGCCAGTAGTATGGGGGGGGCACGGAGCTCCTACAATGAGCAGTTCTTC.

In its sample, this clonotype was seen many times. V usage is TRBV2 and J usage is TRBJ2-7; no firm D call. The CDR3 is 15 residues long. The germline V gene encodes CDR1 SNHLY and CDR2 FYNNEI. V lost 3 bases and J lost 0, with 12 bases in between. The CDR3 protein is CASSDPGRRSYEQYF. CDR3 coding DNA: TGTGCCAGCAGTGATCCCGGAAGACGCTCCTACGAGCAGTACTTC.

This clonotype was observed a few times. One junction end disagrees with the germline gene, perhaps due to a read error. V gene TRBV4-3 combines with J gene TRBJ2-1, with D tentatively TRBD2 (6 bases). Germline loops: CDR1 LGHNA, CDR2 YSLEER. CDR3 length: 16 amino acids. Written as DNA, the CDR3 is TGCGCCAGCAGCCAAGAGGAAGCGGGTGTGGGGAATGAGCAGTCCTTC. This encodes CASSQEEAGVGNEQSF.

This clonotype was seen many times. J is TRBJ2-7 and V is TRBV2, with D maybe TRBD2 (6 bases). Germline V lookup: CDR1 SNHLY, CDR2 FYNNEI. V was pared by 6 bases and J by 2 bases, with 11 bases between. This CDR3 contains 13 residues. As DNA, the CDR3 is TGTGCCAGCAGATGGTCGGGGGCCTACGAGCAGTACTTC. As protein: CASRWSGAYEQYF.

Ten or more counts support this clonotype. V gene TRBV24-1 combines with J gene TRBJ1-5, with D tentatively TRBD1 (5 bases). Per the germline V gene, CDR1 is KGHDR and CDR2 is SFDVKD. The CDR3 spans 14 residues. Trimming removed 0 bases from V and 7 bases from J, with 9 bases in between. CDR3 sequence: CATSDLTGEQPQHF. The CDR3 DNA follows: TGTGCCACCAGTGATTTGACGGGGGAACAGCCCCAGCATTTT.

The V and J genes are TRBV28 and TRBJ2-7; possible D gene TRBD2, 6 bases. The CDR3 is 15 amino acids. Germline lookup yields CDR1 MDHEN and CDR2 SYDVKM. Trimming removed 4 bases from V and 0 bases from J, with 13 bases in between. CDR3 coding DNA: TGTGCCAGCAGTTCGGCGGCGGGAAGCTCCTACGAGCAGTACTTC. This encodes CASSSAAGSSYEQYF.

This clonotype has a count of ten or more. The gene calls are TRBV5-1 and TRBJ1-4; the D is unclear. The germline V and J ends were trimmed by 4 bases and 1 base, with 14 bases remaining between them. This CDR3 comprises 16 residues. Germline assignment: CDR1 SGHRS and CDR2 YFSETQ. The CDR3 DNA follows: TGCGCCAGCAGCCCCCTCGGACCTCAAACTAATGAAAAACTGTTTTTT. This gives the protein CASSPLGPQTNEKLFF.

This clonotype was observed at least ten times. J is TRBJ2-3 and V is TRBV10-3; TRBD2 aligns across 9 bases. This CDR3 has 15 amino acids. Germline V lookup: CDR1 ENHRY, CDR2 SYGVKD. Trimming took 4 bases from V and 4 from J; bases not matched to a gene: 6. CDR3 nucleotide sequence: TGTGCCATCAGTGTCGGGCTAGCGGGACCAGATACGCAGTATTTT. Its protein is CAISVGLAGPDTQYF.

At least ten counts were recorded for this clonotype. The genes are TRBV6-1 and TRBJ2-3; 7 positions agree with TRBD2. The CDR3 is made up of 15 amino acids. Germline-derived CDR1 and CDR2 are MNHNS and SASEGT. V dropped 8 bases and J dropped 3; count of bases not matched to a gene: 11. Here the CDR3 DNA reads TGTGCCAGCTTGAATAGCTGGGGGGGGACAGATACGCAGTATTTT. It encodes CASLNSWGGTDTQYF.

In its sample, this clonotype was seen a few times. The rearrangement joins TRBV6-1 to TRBJ2-7; 7 nucleotides line up with TRBD1. This CDR3 has 14 amino acids. The V gene's germline CDR1 is MNHNS and CDR2 SASEGT. The V and J ends lost 5 bases and 3 bases, in that order; junction bases with no gene match: 7. CDR3 region: CASSTQTGDYEQYF. The CDR3, as DNA: TGTGCCAGCAGTACCCAAACAGGGGACTACGAGCAGTACTTC.

This clonotype was counted ten times or more. The rearrangement links TRBV18 to TRBJ2-1; perhaps TRBD2 as D (6 bases). Trimming took off 3 bases at V and 6 bases at J, with 18 bases between the two ends. The germline CDR1 and CDR2 sequences are KGHSH and LQKENI. CDR3 length: 16 amino acids. In DNA, the CDR3 is TGTGCCAGCTCACCGGTGATAGCCGCGGAGGGCAATGAGCAGTTCTTC. It codes for CASSPVIAAEGNEQFF.

This clonotype was counted only a few times. This chain links TRBV4-1 with TRBJ2-1, with 12 bases that match TRBD2. CDR3 length equals 17 residues. The V and J ends lost 2 bases and 7 bases, in that order; junction bases with no gene match: 9. Germline V gene data show CDR1 as MGHRA and CDR2 as YSYEKL. For the CDR3, the DNA is TGCGCCAGCAGCCAACCCGCTAGCGGGAGGGCCGGTAATGAGCAGTTCTTC. Protein sequence: CASSQPASGRAGNEQFF.